The 19 T cell receptor beta chains in this list originate from one sample, sequenced in a study of Graves' ophthalmopathy and Graves' hyperthyroidism. Amplifying from RNA transcripts, the study obtained TCR beta CDR3 regions. The first-round RT-PCR employed HTBI primers together with the Qiagen OneStep RT-PCR kit. A multiplex PCR was then performed as the second round. Via MiXCR, TCRdb re-called the multiplex PCR reads, giving one row per CDR3 protein. The top ten hold around 3.3% of the sample, which has more than 550,000 distinct CDR3 sequences, about two fifths seen once. Sequencing input: peripheral blood. The receptor set was obtained from an adult man with Graves' ophthalmopathy.

CDR3 coding DNA: TGTGCCAGCAGCGACGGGCAGGGGGCGTGGGAAGAGACCCAGTACTTC. Residues: CASSDGQGAWEETQYF. The chain uses TRBV12-3 or TRBV12-4 and TRBJ2-5, with 8 nucleotides matching TRBD1. J lost 3 bases, V lost 6 bases, and 12 bases had no gene match. CDR3 length: 16 amino acids.

A remark on this clonotype: Germline is not matched at one junction end, which may reflect a read error. The V gene is TRBV15, the J gene TRBJ1-3; no definite D call. This CDR3 comprises 17 residues. The germline V gene encodes CDR1 LNHNV and CDR2 YYDKDF (reference sequence). The CDR3 spells CDTSRDSTSGSGNTIYF. In nucleotides, the CDR3 is TGTGACACCAGCAGAGATAGCACCTCGGGGTCTGGAAACACCATATATTTT. The whole variable domain, remainder taken from reference TRBV15 and TRBJ1-3, is DAMVIQNPRYQVTQFGKPVTLSCSQTLNHNVMYWYQQKSSQAPKLLFHYYDKDFNNEADTPDNFQSRRPNTSFCFLDIRSPGLGDTAMYLCDTSRDSTSGSGNTIYFGEGSWLTVV.

This clonotype was seen ten or more times. The CDR3 sequence: CAITGGFGNTIYF. CDR3 nucleotide sequence: TGTGCCATTACAGGGGGATTCGGGAACACCATATATTTT. The J gene is TRBJ1-3, the V gene TRBV10-3; TRBD1 matches at 8 bases. The V gene's germline CDR1 is ENHRY and CDR2 SYGVKD. The V gene end was trimmed by 9 bases and the J gene end by 7 bases; junction bases not matched to a gene: 8. The CDR3 is 13 residues long.

In this sample, this clonotype turned up once. The V call is TRBV15, the J call TRBJ2-5; 7 bases fit TRBD1. This CDR3 has 16 amino acids. Germline CDR1 and CDR2: LNHNV and YYDKDF (reference sequence). Trimming cost V 0 bases and J 7 bases; bases outside gene matches: 11. The CDR3 sequence is CATSRDVVGDRGTQYF. For the CDR3, the DNA is TGTGCCACCAGCAGAGATGTGGTAGGGGACAGAGGGACCCAGTACTTC.

In its sample, this clonotype was seen a few times. This chain uses TRBV9 with TRBJ1-2; D remains ambiguous. Per germline, CDR1 SGDLS and CDR2 YYNGEE. The CDR3 is 15 amino acids. Trimming took 4 bases from V and 10 from J, leaving 23 bases between them. CDR3 sequence reads: CASSQDSLSFLHYTF. The DNA for the CDR3 is TGTGCCAGCAGCCAAGATAGCCTGAGCTTTCTACACTACACCTTC.

This clonotype was counted ten times or more. The chain is built from TRBV12-3 or TRBV12-4 and TRBJ1-1; D is ambiguous. Trimming removed 7 bases at V and 2 bases at J, with 14 bases between. This CDR3 contains 14 residues. The CDR3 bases are TGTGCCAGCAAACTCAGAGGTAAAAACACTGAAGCTTTCTTT. Amino acids: CASKLRGKNTEAFF.

This clonotype was seen a few times. The V gene is TRBV9, the J gene TRBJ1-6; 7 bases match TRBD1. Per the germline V gene, CDR1 is SGDLS and CDR2 is YYNGEE. This CDR3 has 14 amino acids. V was pared by 0 bases and J by 8 bases, with 2 bases of the junction left unmatched. CDR3 sequence (DNA): TGTGCCAGCAGCGTAGCAGGGGGTGATTCACCCCTCCACTTT. Protein sequence: CASSVAGGDSPLHF.

The V gene is TRBV7-9, the J gene TRBJ1-2; 7 bases are a match to TRBD1. The V segment lost 4 bases and the J segment 2 bases; nucleotides outside the gene matches: 4. Germline V CDR1 and CDR2: SEHNR, FQNEAQ (reference sequence). This CDR3 is 14 amino acids long. CDR3 coding DNA: TGTGCCAGCAGCTCCGAGACAGGGAACTATGGCTACACCTTC. This codes for CASSSETGNYGYTF.

This clonotype was detected ten times or more. CDR3 residues: CASSAGQLSSYNSPLHF. CDR3 nucleotide sequence: TGTGCCAGCAGCGCGGGACAACTTAGCTCCTATAATTCACCCCTCCACTTT. The chain carries TRBV7-8 and TRBJ1-6; possibly TRBD1 for D (6 bases). CDR1 and CDR2 (germline): SGHVS, FQNEAQ. This CDR3 is built from 17 residues. V lost 5 bases and J lost 0, with 14 bases in between.

Only a few counts were recorded for this clonotype. The chain links TRBV10-3 to TRBJ1-2; 7 nucleotides align to TRBD1. The CDR3 spans 15 residues. The V and J ends lost 10 bases and 4 bases, in that order; junction bases with no gene match: 15. Per germline, CDR1 ENHRY and CDR2 SYGVKD. CDR3 in DNA: TGTGCCAGCAGGAGAGGAGGGGGCGCTAGCTATGGCTACACCTTC. Encoded protein: CASRRGGGASYGYTF.

This clonotype was detected a few times. V and J are TRBV5-1 and TRBJ1-2; 7 bases line up with TRBD1. The J segment lost 1 base and the V segment lost 4 bases, leaving 10 bases of the junction unmatched. Germline assignment: CDR1 SGHRS and CDR2 YFSETQ. The CDR3 is made up of 16 amino acids. Here the CDR3 reads CASSQTGTVFNYGYTF. As DNA, the CDR3 is TGCGCCAGCAGCCAAACCGGGACAGTGTTTAACTATGGCTACACCTTC.

The J gene is TRBJ2-5, the V gene TRBV30; unclear D gene. CDR3 size: 14 residues. The V end was cut by 0 bases, the J end by 5 bases, with 13 bases between. CDR1 is GTSNPN, CDR2 SVGIG, per germline (reference sequence). The CDR3: CAWSVTRRGETQYF. The CDR3 DNA reads as TGTGCCTGGAGTGTAACCAGGCGAGGCGAGACCCAGTACTTC.

This clonotype was observed a single time. The V and J genes are TRBV11-2 and TRBJ2-5, with 9 bases aligning to TRBD2. The CDR3 is made up of 16 amino acids. Germline trimming cut 2 bases from V and 2 bases from J; bases unmatched to any gene: 6. Germline V gives CDR1 SGHAT, CDR2 FQNNGV. The CDR3 is CASSLLLAGGQETQYF. Written as DNA, the CDR3 is TGTGCCAGCAGCTTATTGCTTGCGGGGGGGCAAGAGACCCAGTACTTC.

This clonotype has only one observation. The chain recombines TRBV29-1 with TRBJ2-3, with TRBD1 matching 8 bases. Germline values: CDR1 SQVTM, CDR2 ANQGSEA. The CDR3 extends over 15 amino acids. J was trimmed by 0 bases and V by 8 bases; bases with no gene match: 10. CDR3 region: CSSAPQGASTDTQYF. The CDR3 nucleotides read TGCAGCTCTGCGCCTCAGGGGGCTAGCACAGATACGCAGTATTTT.

The J gene is TRBJ2-5, the V gene TRBV25-1; perhaps TRBD2 as D (6 bases). Germline V gene data show CDR1 as MGHDK and CDR2 as SYGVNS. The CDR3 has 15 residues. Trimming left V 4 bases short and J 7 bases short, with 19 bases between. CDR3 loop: CASSGDTGIGGTQYF. In nucleotides, the CDR3 is TGTGCCAGCAGTGGAGACACGGGAATCGGGGGGACCCAGTACTTC.

This clonotype was observed a handful of times. The genes are TRBV24-1 and TRBJ2-5; the D call may be TRBD1 or TRBD2 (5 bases each). The J call may be faulty, since TRBJ2-1 better matches the DNA end. The CDR3 contains 12 residues. Germline V gene data show CDR1 as KGHDR and CDR2 as SFDVKD. CDR3 sequence: CATSQGGGEQFF. The CDR3 DNA follows: TGTGCCACCAGCCAGGGTGGAGGTGAGCAGTTCTTC.

This clonotype was observed a few times. The chain employs TRBV10-3 and TRBJ1-3; possible D gene TRBD1, 6 bases. Per the germline V gene, CDR1 is ENHRY and CDR2 is SYGVKD. Trimming took 10 bases from V and 0 from J, leaving 16 bases between them. This CDR3 comprises 15 residues. CDR3 in DNA: TGTGCCAGCAAGGACAGAAGAGACTCTGGAAACACCATATATTTT. Encoded protein: CASKDRRDSGNTIYF.

This clonotype appeared many times. The chain couples TRBV7-2 to TRBJ1-2; 7 bases map to TRBD1. V lost 4 bases and J lost 0; bases outside the gene matches: 2. CDR1 and CDR2 from the germline V gene are SGHTA and FQGNSA. The length of the CDR3 is 14 residues. In nucleotides, the CDR3 is TGTGCCAGCAGCTCAGGGGGGACTAACTATGGCTACACCTTC. This gives the protein CASSSGGTNYGYTF.

In the case of this clonotype: Germline is not matched at one junction end, which may reflect a read error. The genes are TRBV10-3 and TRBJ2-7, with 8 bases lining up with TRBD2. The CDR3 length is 14 residues. Per the germline V gene, CDR1 is ENHRY and CDR2 is SYGVKD. The CDR3 loop is CVIRWGLDTYEQYF. The CDR3 DNA follows: TGTGTCATCAGATGGGGACTAGATACCTACGAGCAGTACTTC.